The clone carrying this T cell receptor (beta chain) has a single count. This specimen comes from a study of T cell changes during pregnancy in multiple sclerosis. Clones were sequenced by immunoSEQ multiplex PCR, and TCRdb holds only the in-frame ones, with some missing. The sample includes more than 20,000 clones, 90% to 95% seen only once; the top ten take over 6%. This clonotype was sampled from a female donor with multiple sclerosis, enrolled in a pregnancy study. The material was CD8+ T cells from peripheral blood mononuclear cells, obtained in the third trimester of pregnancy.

The CDR3: CASNARSYTF. CDR3 DNA: TGTGCCAGCAACGCCAGAAGCTACACCTTC. The chain has TRBV2 and TRBJ1-2, with unresolved D. Germline assignment: CDR1 SNHLY and CDR2 FYNNEI. V lost 7 bases, J lost 9 bases, and 9 bases lay in between. The CDR3 loop spans 10 amino acids.